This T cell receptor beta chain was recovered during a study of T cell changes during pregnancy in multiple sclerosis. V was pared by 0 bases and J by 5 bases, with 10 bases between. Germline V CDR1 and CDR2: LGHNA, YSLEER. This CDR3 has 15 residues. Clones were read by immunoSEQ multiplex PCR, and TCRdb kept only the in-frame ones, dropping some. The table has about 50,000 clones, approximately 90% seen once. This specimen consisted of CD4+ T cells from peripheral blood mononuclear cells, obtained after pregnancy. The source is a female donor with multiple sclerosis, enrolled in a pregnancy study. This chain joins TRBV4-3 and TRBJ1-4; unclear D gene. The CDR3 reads CASSQDGRANEKLFF. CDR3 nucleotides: TGCGCCAGCAGCCAAGACGGGAGGGCAAATGAAAAACTGTTTTTT.